A single sample gave rise to the 2 T cell receptor beta chains below, sequenced in a study of cytomegalovirus exposure and HLA in healthy donors (dated 2017 in TCRdb). The method was the immunoSEQ multiplex PCR assay. TCRdb obtained this table from immuneACCESS and retained in-frame rearrangements with V and J assigned. These tables miss some clones; where compared with another copy, unresolved V genes account for less than half of the shortfall, and the remainder is unexplained. The sample table contains approximately 280,000 clones; only one count was recorded for around 85% of them. The ten largest make up 1% of the sample. The sequenced sample was PBMCs. These receptors all stem from a woman in her late teens or twenties in good health and CMV-seronegative.

This chain connects TRBV28 to TRBJ2-1, with 11 bases identical to TRBD1. Trimming took 3 bases from V and 6 from J; bases not matched to a gene: 7. The CDR3 is 16 amino acids. Germline lookup yields CDR1 MDHEN and CDR2 SYDVKM. The DNA of the CDR3 is TGTGCCAGCAGTTTGGGTGCCGGGACAGGGGGCAATGAGCAGTTCTTC. Amino acids: CASSLGAGTGGNEQFF.

The rearrangement uses TRBV30 and TRBJ1-5, with TRBD1 identical over 7 bases. V lost 4 bases to trimming and J lost 4 bases; unmatched junction nucleotides: 10. The CDR3 covers 15 residues. Germline CDR1 reads GTSNPN; CDR2 reads SVGIG (reference sequence). The CDR3 bases are TGTGCCTGGACCAGCAGGGACAGACTAAATCAGCCCCAGCATTTT. It codes for CAWTSRDRLNQPQHF.